This TCR beta chain was observed in a study of CD8+ T cells in alopecia areata. Germline assignment: CDR1 SGHNT and CDR2 YYREEE (reference sequence). Trimming shortened V by 4 bases and J by 8 bases, and 23 bases separated the two germline ends. The CDR3 consists of 16 residues. This sample's treatment: oral pan-JAK inhibitor, 5-10 mg twice daily. Details on this clone: Antigen specificity is unknown.

Study-wide results and limits: Sequencing of scalp samples also includes resident alphabeta T cells from normal skin. Numerous clones, expanded in lesions, remained in scalp and blood during tofacitinib.

Following RNA extraction, reverse transcription yielded cDNA that acted as the sequencing template. Some clones are missing from TCRdb's copy, which holds only in-frame ones; the method was immunoSEQ multiplex PCR. This sample has 95,000 to 110,000 clones, with 65% to 85% found just once. The sample here was CD8+ T cells sorted from blood, taken at week 24, from a patient treated with tofacitinib. This chain uses TRBV5-4 with TRBJ2-3; D possibly corresponds to TRBD2 (5 bases). The receptor was isolated from a human donor with alopecia areata. The CDR3 coding sequence is TGTGCCAGCAGCCCAAGGACGGGAACATCAGCAGCTACGCAGTATTTT. It codes for CASSPRTGTSAATQYF.